This T cell receptor beta chain appears in the sequencing data of a study of T cell changes during pregnancy in multiple sclerosis. This table comes from immunoSEQ multiplex PCR, and its TCRdb copy is limited to in-frame clones, with some not included. The repertoire holds 50,000 or so clones, with approximately 90% as singletons. V lost 5 bases, J lost 4 bases, and 12 bases stayed unmatched. Germline V lookup: CDR1 SGHTA, CDR2 FQGNSA. This CDR3 has 17 residues. The sequence was collected from a female donor with multiple sclerosis, enrolled in a pregnancy study. Sample: CD4+ T cells from peripheral blood mononuclear cells, taken after pregnancy. The chain is built from TRBV7-2 and TRBJ2-3, with 10 bases that match TRBD2. The CDR3 spells CASSRHGVAGGADTQYF. CDR3 bases: TGTGCCAGCAGCCGCCACGGTGTAGCGGGAGGAGCAGATACGCAGTATTTT.